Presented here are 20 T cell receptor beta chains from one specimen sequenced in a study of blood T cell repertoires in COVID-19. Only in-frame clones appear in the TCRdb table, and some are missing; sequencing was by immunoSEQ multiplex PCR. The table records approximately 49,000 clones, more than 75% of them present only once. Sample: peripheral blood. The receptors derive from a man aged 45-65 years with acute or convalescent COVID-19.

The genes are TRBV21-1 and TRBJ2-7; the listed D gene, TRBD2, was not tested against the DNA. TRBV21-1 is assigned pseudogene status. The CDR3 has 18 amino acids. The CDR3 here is CASSKDPPLEGTSHEQYF. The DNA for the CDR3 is TGTGCCAGCAGCAAAGACCCGCCTCTGGAGGGGACTTCCCACGAGCAGTACTTC.

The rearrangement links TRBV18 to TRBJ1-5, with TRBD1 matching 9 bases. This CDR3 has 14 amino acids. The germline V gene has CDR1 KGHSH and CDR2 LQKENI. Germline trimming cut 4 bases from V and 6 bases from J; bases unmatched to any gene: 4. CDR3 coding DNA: TGTGCCAGCTCACACGACAGGGGGGGTCAGCCCCAGCATTTT. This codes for CASSHDRGGQPQHF.

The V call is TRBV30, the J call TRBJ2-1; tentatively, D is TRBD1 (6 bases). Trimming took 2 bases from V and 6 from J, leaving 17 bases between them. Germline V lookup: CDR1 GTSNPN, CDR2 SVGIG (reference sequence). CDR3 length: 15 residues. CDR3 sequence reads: CAWSPPRGRPNEQFF. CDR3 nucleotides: TGTGCCTGGAGTCCCCCGAGGGGGAGACCCAATGAGCAGTTCTTC.

The DNA of the CDR3 is TGCGCCAGCAGCAAGGACAGGGGCGATGAGCAGTTCTTC. It codes for CASSKDRGDEQFF. The chain couples TRBV5-1 to TRBJ2-1; 9 bases match TRBD1. The CDR3 length is 13 residues. The V gene's germline CDR1 is SGHRS and CDR2 YFSETQ. V lost 4 bases to trimming and J lost 8 bases; unmatched junction nucleotides: 4. Supplemented by reference TRBV5-1 and TRBJ2-1, the full variable domain reads KAGVTQTPRYLIKTRGQQVTLSCSPISGHRSVSWYQQTPGQGLQFLFEYFSETQRNKGNFPGRFSGRQFSNSRSEMNVSTLELGDSALYLCASSKDRGDEQFFGPGTRLTVL.

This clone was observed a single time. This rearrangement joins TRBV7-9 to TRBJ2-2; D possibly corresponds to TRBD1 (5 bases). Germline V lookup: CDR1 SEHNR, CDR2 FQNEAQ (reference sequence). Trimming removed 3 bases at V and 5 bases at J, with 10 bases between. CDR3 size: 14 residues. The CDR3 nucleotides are TGTGCCAGCAGCTTGAATGCAGGGACCGGGGAGCTGTTTTTT. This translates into CASSLNAGTGELFF. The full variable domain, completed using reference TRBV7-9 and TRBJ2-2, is DTGVSQNPRHKITKRGQNVTFRCDPISEHNRLYWYRQTLGQGPEFLTYFQNEAQLEKSRLLSDRFSAERPKGSFSTLEIQRTEQGDSAMYLCASSLNAGTGELFFGEGSRLTVL.

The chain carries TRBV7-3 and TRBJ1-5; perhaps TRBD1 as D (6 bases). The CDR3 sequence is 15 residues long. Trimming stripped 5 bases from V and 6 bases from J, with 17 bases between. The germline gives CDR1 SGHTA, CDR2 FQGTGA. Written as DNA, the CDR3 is TGTGCCAGCAGCCGCGTGGGGGGGGCGGGTCAGCCCCAGCATTTT. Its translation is CASSRVGGAGQPQHF. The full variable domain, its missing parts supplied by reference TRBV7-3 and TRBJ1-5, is GAGVSQTPSNKVTEKGKYVELRCDPISGHTALYWYRQSLGQGPEFLIYFQGTGAADDSGLPNDRFFAVRPEGSVSTLKIQRTERGDSAVYLCASSRVGGAGQPQHFGDGTRLSIL.

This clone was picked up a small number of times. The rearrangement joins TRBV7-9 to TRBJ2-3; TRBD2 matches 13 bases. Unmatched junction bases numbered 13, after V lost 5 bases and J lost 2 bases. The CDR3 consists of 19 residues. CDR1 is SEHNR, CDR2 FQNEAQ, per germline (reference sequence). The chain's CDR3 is CASSHDYEGLAGYTDTQYF. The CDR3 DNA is TGTGCCAGCAGCCACGATTACGAGGGACTAGCGGGGTACACAGATACGCAGTATTTT.

The CDR3 loop reads CASSTGTGWNTEAFF. In DNA, the CDR3 is TGTGCCAGCAGCACCGGGACAGGTTGGAACACTGAAGCTTTCTTT. The chain carries TRBV9 and TRBJ1-1, with 8 positions matching TRBD1. This CDR3 contains 15 residues. The V and J ends lost 4 bases and 1 base, in that order; junction bases with no gene match: 6. Germline V gene sequence: CDR1 SGDLS, CDR2 YYNGEE.

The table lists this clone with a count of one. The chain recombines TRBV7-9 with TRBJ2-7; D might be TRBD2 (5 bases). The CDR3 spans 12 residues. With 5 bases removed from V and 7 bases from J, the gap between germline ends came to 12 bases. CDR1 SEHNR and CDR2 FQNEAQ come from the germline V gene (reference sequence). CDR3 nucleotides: TGTGCCAGCAGCCCACGGGGTGGGGAGCAGTACTTC. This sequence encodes CASSPRGGEQYF.

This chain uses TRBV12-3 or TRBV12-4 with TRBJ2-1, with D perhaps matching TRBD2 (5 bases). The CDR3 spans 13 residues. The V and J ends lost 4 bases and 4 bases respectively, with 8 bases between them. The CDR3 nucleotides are TGTGCCAGCAGTTCCGGACTTTACAATGAGCAGTTCTTC. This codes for CASSSGLYNEQFF.

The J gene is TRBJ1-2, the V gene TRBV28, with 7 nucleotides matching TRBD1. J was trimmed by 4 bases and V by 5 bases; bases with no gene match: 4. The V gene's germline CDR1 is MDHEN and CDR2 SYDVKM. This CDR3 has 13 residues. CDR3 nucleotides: TGTGCCAGCAGTAAGACAGGGCCCTATGGCTACACCTTC. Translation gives CASSKTGPYGYTF.

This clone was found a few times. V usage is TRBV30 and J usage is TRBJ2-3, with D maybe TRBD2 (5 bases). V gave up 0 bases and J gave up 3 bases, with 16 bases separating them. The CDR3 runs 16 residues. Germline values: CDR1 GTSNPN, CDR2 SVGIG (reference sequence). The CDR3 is CAWSVLVRYSTDTQYF. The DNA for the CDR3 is TGTGCCTGGAGTGTACTAGTCCGGTACTCTACAGATACGCAGTATTTT.

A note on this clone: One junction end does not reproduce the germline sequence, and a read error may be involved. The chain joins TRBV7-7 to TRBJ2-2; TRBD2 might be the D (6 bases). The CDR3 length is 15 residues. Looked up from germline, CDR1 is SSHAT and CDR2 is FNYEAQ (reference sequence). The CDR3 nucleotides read TGTGCTAGCAGCACGGGACTTCCGACCACCGGGGAGCTGTTTTTT. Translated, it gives CASSTGLPTTGELFF.

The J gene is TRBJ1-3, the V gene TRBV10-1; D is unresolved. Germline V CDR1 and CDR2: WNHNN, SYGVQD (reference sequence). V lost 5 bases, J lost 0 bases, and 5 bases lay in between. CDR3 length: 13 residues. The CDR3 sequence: CASSPLSGNTIYF. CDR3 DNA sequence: TGCGCCAGCAGTCCTCTCTCTGGAAACACCATATATTTT.

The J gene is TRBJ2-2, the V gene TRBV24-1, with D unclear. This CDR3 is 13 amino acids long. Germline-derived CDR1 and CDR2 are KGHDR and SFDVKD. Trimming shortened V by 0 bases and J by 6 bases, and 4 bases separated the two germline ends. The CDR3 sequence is CATSDLRPGELFF. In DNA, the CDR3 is TGTGCCACCAGTGATTTGCGTCCCGGGGAGCTGTTTTTT.

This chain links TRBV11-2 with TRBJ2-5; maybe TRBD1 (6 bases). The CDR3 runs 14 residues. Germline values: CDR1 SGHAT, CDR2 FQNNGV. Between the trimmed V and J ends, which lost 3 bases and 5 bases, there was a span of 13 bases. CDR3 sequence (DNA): TGTGCCAGCAGCTTTGAGAGGGGGATGGAGACCCAGTACTTC. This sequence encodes CASSFERGMETQYF.

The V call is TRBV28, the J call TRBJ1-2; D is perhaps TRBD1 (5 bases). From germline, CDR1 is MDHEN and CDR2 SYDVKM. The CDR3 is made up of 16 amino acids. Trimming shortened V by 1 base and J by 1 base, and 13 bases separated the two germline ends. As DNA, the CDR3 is TGTGCCAGCAGTTTATTTTCTGGGGGGAATAACTATGGCTACACCTTC. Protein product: CASSLFSGGNNYGYTF.

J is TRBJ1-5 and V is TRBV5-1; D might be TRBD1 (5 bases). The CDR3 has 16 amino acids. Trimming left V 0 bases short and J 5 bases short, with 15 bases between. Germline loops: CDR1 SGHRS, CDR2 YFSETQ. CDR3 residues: CASSLGEGGGDQPQHF. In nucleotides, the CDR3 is TGCGCCAGCAGCTTGGGGGAGGGCGGAGGGGATCAGCCCCAGCATTTT.

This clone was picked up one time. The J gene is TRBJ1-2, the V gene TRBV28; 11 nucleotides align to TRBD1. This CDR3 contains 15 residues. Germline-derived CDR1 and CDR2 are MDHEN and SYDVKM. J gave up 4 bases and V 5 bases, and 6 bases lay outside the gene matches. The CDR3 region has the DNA TGTGCCAGCAGTCCCCGGACAGGGGGCGGCTATGGCTACACCTTC. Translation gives CASSPRTGGGYGYTF.

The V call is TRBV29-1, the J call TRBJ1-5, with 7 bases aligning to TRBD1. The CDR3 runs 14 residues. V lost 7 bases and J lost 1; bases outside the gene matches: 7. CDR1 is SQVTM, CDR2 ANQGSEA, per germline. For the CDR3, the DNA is TGCAGCGCACAGACAGGGCTGAGCAATCAGCCCCAGCATTTT. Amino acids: CSAQTGLSNQPQHF.